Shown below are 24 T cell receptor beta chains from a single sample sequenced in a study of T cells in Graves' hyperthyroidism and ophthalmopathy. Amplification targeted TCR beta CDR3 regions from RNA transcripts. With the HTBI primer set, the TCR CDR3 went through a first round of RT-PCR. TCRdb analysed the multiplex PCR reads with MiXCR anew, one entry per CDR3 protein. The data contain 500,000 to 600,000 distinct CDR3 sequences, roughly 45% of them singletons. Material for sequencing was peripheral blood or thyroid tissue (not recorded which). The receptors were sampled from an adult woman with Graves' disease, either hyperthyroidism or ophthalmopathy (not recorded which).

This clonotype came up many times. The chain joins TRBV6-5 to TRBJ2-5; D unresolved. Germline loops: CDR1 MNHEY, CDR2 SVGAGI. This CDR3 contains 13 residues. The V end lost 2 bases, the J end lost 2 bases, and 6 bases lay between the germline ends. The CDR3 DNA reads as TGTGCCAGCAGTTACGTCGGGCAAGAGACCCAGTACTTC. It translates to CASSYVGQETQYF.

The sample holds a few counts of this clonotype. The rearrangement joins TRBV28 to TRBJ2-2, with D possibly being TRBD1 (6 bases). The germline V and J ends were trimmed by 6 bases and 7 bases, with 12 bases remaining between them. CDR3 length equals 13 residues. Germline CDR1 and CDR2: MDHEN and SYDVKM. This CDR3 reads CASSSGQNGELFF. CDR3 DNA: TGTGCCAGCAGCTCCGGACAGAACGGGGAGCTGTTTTTT.

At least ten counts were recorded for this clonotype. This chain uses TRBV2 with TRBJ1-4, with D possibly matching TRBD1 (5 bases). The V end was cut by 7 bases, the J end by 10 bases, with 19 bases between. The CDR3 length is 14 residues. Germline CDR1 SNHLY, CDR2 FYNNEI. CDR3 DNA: TGTGCCAGCACCCTCCCAACCGGGGGTGGAAAACTGTTTTTT. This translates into CASTLPTGGGKLFF.

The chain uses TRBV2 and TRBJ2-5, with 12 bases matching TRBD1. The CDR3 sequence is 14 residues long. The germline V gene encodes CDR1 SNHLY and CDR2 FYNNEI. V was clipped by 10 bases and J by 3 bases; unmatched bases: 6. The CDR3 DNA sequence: TGTGCCACAGGGACAGGGGGCGGTGAAGAGACCCAGTACTTC. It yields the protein CATGTGGGEETQYF.

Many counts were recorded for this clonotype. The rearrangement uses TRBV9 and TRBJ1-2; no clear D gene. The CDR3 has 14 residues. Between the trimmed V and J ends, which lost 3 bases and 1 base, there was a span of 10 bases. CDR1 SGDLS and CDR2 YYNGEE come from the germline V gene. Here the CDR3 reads CASSEDGNNYGYTF. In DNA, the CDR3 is TGTGCCAGCAGCGAGGACGGAAATAACTATGGCTACACCTTC.

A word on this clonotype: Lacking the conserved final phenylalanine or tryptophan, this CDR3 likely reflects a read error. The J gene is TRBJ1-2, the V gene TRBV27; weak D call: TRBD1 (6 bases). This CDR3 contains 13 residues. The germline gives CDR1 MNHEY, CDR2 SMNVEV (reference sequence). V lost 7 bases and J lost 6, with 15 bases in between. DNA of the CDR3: TGTGCCAGCACCCATGGGGGGGCGGATGGCTACACCCTC. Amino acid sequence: CASTHGGADGYTL.

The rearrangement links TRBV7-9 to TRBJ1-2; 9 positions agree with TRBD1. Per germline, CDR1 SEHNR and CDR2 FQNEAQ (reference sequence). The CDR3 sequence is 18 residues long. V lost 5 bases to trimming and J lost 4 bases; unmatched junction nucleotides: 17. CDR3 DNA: TGTGCCAGCAGCCCAGGACTAATGGACAGGGGACTTGGCTATGGCTACACCTTC. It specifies CASSPGLMDRGLGYGYTF.

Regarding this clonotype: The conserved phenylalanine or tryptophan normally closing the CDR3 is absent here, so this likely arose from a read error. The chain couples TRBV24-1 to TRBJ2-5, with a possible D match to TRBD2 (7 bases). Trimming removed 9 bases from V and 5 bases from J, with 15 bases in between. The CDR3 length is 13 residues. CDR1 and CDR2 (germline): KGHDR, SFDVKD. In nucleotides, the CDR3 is TGTGCCACCGGAGGAGGGAGGGGGGAGACCCAGTACCTC. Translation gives CATGGGRGETQYL.

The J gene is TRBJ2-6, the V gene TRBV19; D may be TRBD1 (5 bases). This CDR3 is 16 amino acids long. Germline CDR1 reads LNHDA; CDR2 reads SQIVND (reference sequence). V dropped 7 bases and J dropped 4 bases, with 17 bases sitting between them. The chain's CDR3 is CASTPGHAGGANVLTF. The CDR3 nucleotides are TGTGCCAGTACCCCAGGTCACGCAGGGGGGGCCAACGTCCTGACTTTC.

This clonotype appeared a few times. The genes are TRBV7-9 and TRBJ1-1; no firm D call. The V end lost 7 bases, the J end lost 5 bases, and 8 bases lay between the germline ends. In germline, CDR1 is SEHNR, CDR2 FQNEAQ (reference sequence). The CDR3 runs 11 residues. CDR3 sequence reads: CASMGETEAFF. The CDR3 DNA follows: TGTGCCAGCATGGGAGAGACTGAAGCTTTCTTT. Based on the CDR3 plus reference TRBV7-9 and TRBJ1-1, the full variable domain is DTGVSQNPRHKITKRGQNVTFRCDPISEHNRLYWYRQTLGQGPEFLTYFQNEAQLEKSRLLSDRFSAERPKGSFSTLEIQRTEQGDSAMYLCASMGETEAFFGQGTRLTVV.

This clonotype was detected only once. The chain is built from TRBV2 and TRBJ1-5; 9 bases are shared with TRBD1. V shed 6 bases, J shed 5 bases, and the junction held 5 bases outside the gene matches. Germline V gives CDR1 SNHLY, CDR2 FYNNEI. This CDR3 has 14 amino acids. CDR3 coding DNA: TGTGCCAGCAGCGAATGGGACAGGGATCAGCCCCAGCATTTT. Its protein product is CASSEWDRDQPQHF.

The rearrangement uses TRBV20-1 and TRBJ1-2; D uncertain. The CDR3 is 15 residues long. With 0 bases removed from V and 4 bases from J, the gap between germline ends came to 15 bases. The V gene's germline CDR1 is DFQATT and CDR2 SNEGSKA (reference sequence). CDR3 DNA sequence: TGCAGTGCTAGAGATTCTGCAGTTACCCCCTATGGCTACACCTTC. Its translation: CSARDSAVTPYGYTF.

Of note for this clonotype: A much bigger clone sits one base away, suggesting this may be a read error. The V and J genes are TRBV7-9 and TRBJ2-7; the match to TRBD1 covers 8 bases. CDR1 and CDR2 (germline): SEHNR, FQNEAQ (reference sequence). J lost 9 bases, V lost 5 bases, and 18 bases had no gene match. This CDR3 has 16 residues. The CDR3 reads CASSQDWGQGAGVQYF. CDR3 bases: TGTGCCAGCAGCCAAGATTGGGGGCAGGGGGCCGGGGTGCAGTACTTC.

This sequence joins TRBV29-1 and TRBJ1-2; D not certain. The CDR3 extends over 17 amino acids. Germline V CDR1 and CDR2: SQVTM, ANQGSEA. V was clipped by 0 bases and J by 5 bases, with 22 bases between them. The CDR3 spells CSVEDRTPQAPFYGYTF. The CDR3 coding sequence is TGCAGCGTTGAAGATCGGACTCCCCAAGCCCCTTTTTATGGCTACACCTTC.

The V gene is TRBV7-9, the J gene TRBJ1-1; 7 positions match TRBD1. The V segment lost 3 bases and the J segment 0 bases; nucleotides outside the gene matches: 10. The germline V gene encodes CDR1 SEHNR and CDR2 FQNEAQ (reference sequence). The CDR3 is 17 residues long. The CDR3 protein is CASSFSRPGGMNTEAFF. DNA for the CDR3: TGTGCCAGCAGCTTTTCCCGGCCAGGGGGAATGAACACTGAAGCTTTCTTT.

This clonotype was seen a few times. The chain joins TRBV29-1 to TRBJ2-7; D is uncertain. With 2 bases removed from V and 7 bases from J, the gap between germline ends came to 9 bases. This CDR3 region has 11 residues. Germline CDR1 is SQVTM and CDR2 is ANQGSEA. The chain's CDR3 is CSVERVGEQYF. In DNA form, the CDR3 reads TGCAGCGTTGAAAGGGTGGGGGAGCAGTACTTC.

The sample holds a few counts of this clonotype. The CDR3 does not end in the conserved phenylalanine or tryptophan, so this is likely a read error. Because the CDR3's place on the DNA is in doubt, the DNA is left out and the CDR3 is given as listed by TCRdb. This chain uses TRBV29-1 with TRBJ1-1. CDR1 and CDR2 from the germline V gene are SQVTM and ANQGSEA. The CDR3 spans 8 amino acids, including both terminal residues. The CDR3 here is CSVEGSLY.

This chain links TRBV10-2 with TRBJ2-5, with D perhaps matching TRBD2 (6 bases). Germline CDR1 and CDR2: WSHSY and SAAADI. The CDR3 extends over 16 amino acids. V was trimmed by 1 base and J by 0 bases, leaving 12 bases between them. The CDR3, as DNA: TGCGCCAGCAGTGAGTGGGACGGGAGTTACCAAGAGACCCAGTACTTC. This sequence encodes CASSEWDGSYQETQYF.

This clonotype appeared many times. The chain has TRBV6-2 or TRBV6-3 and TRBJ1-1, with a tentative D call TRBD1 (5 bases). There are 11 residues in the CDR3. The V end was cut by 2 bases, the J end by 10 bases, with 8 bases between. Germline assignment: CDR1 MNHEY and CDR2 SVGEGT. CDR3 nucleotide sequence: TGTGCCAGCAGTTACCCCGGGGGAGCTTTCTTT. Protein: CASSYPGGAFF.

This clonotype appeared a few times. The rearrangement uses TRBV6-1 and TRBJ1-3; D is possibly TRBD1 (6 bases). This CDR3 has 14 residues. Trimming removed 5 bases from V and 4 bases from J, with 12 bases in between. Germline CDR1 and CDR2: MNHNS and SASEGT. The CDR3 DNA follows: TGTGCCAGCAGTCTCCCGGGGGGCGGAAACACCATATATTTT. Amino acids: CASSLPGGGNTIYF.

The DNA for the CDR3 is TGCGCCAGCAGCTTGGCGCCGGGGAAGGCCGGGGAGCTGTTTTTT. Translating it yields CASSLAPGKAGELFF. The chain employs TRBV5-1 and TRBJ2-2; perhaps TRBD2 as D (5 bases). The CDR3 length is 15 residues. V shed 0 bases and J shed 6 bases, with 12 bases lying between them. The V gene's germline CDR1 is SGHRS and CDR2 YFSETQ.

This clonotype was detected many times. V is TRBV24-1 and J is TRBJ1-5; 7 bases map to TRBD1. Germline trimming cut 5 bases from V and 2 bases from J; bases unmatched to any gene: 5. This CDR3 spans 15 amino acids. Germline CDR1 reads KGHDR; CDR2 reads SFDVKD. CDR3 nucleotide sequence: TGTGCCACCAGTGCCACAGGGGCTGGCAATCAGCCCCAGCATTTT. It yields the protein CATSATGAGNQPQHF.

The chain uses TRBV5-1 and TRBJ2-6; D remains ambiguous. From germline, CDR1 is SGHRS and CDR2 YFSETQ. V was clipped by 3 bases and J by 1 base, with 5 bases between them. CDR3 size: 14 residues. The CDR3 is CASSYISGANVLTF. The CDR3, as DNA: TGCGCCAGCAGCTACATATCTGGGGCCAACGTCCTGACTTTC.

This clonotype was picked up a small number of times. CDR3 loop: CASSESGEFEAFF. Written as DNA, the CDR3 is TGCGCCAGCAGTGAGTCCGGGGAGTTTGAAGCTTTCTTT. The V call is TRBV10-2, the J call TRBJ1-1; no clear D gene. Germline V CDR1 and CDR2: WSHSY, SAAADI. The CDR3 consists of 13 residues. Deletions cut 0 bases from V and 7 bases from J, with 9 bases between.